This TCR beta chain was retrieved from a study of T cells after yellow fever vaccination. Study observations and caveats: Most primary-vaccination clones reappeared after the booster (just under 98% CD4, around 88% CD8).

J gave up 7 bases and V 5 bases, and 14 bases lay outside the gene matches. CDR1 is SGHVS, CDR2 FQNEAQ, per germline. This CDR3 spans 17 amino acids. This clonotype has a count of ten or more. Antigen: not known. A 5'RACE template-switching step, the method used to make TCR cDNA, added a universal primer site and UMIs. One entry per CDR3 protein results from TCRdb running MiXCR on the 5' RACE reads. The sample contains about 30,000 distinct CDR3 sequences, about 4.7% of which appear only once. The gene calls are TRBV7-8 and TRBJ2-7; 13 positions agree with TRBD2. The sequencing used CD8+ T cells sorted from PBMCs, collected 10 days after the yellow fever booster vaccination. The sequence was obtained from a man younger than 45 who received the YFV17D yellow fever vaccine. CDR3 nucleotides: TGTGCCAGCAGCCCAGGACTAGCGGGAGCTCGAAGGATTGAGCAGTACTTC. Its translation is CASSPGLAGARRIEQYF.